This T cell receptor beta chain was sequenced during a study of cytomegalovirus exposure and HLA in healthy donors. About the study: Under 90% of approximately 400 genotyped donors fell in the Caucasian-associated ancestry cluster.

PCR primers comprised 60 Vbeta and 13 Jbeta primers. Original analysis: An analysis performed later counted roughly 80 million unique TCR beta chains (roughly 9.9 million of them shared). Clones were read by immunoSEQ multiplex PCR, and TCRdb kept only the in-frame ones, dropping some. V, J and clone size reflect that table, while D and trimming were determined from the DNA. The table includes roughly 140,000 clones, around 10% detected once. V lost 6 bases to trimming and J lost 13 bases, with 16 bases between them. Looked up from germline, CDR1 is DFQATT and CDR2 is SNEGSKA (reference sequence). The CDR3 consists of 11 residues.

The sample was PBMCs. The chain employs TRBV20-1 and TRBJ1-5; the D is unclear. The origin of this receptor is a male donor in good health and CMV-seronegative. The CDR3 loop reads CSAQEWGVQHF. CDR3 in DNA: TGCAGTGCCCAGGAATGGGGAGTACAGCATTTT.